This passage covers 19 T cell receptor beta chains from one sample sequenced in a study of blood T cell repertoires in COVID-19. Data came from immunoSEQ multiplex PCR; TCRdb stores just in-frame clones and leaves some out. The table includes 250,000 to 350,000 clones, around 90% detected once. The sequenced sample was PBMCs or T cells enriched from blood (not recorded which). The receptors were sampled from a woman younger than 30 with acute COVID-19.

In DNA form, the CDR3 reads TGTGCCAGTAGTATGAGAGGGACAGACTTTAACTATGGCTACACCTTC. Its translation is CASSMRGTDFNYGYTF. The chain is built from TRBV19 and TRBJ1-2, with 7 bases that match TRBD1. The CDR3 extends over 16 amino acids. From germline, CDR1 is LNHDA and CDR2 SQIVND (reference sequence). The J segment lost 1 base and the V segment lost 3 bases, leaving 8 bases of the junction unmatched.

This chain connects TRBV13 to TRBJ2-1, with 12 positions matching TRBD2. With 4 bases clipped from V and 5 bases from J, the junction kept 3 bases outside the gene matches. The germline CDR1 and CDR2 sequences are PRHDT and FYEKMQ (reference sequence). The CDR3 sequence is 15 residues long. The CDR3 nucleotides read TGTGCCAGCAGCTCTAGCGGGAGGGCCCACAATGAGCAGTTCTTC. As protein: CASSSSGRAHNEQFF.

The V gene is TRBV28, the J gene TRBJ1-2; TRBD1 matches 7 bases. Trimming took 2 bases from V and 7 from J; bases not matched to a gene: 7. Germline loops: CDR1 MDHEN, CDR2 SYDVKM. The CDR3 extends over 14 amino acids. CDR3 coding DNA: TGTGCCAGCAGTTTAGCCGGGACAGTTGGTGGCTACACCTTC. Its translation: CASSLAGTVGGYTF.

The rearrangement joins TRBV6-5 to TRBJ1-2; 7 bases agree with TRBD1. J gave up 8 bases and V 7 bases, and 16 bases lay outside the gene matches. The CDR3 has 15 residues. Germline CDR1 and CDR2: MNHEY and SVGAGI. The CDR3 protein is CASKTTGQVLRGYTF. The CDR3 nucleotides are TGTGCCAGCAAAACGACAGGGCAGGTTTTGAGAGGCTACACCTTC.

The table lists this clone with a count of one. Other DNA variants within this sample encode the same CDR3. V is TRBV7-9 and J is TRBJ1-1; D remains ambiguous. V lost 0 bases and J 0 bases, leaving 2 bases between the germline ends. The length of the CDR3 is 13 residues. Per germline, CDR1 SEHNR and CDR2 FQNEAQ (reference sequence). CDR3 sequence: CASSLALNTEAFF. DNA of the CDR3: TGTGCCAGCAGCTTAGCCTTGAACACTGAAGCTTTCTTT.

Regarding this clone: A junction end diverges from the germline sequence, so it may reflect a read error. The sample has other DNA sequences that encode this CDR3 too. The chain combines TRBV2 with TRBJ2-2; D gene ambiguous. Germline V CDR1 and CDR2: SNHLY, FYNNEI. This CDR3 spans 14 amino acids. As DNA, the CDR3 is TGCGCCAGCAGTGAGAGGATTAACACCGGGGAGCTGTTTTTT. Protein sequence: CASSERINTGELFF.

This chain joins TRBV5-8 and TRBJ1-1; 7 bases line up with TRBD1. The CDR3 is 15 residues long. From germline, CDR1 is SGHTS and CDR2 YDEGEE. J lost 5 bases, V lost 0 bases, and 7 bases had no gene match. As DNA, the CDR3 is TGTGCCAGCAGCTTGGAAGAGGGGGCTTGGACTGAAGCTTTCTTT. It codes for CASSLEEGAWTEAFF.

The J gene is TRBJ1-2, the V gene TRBV27, with D possibly TRBD1 on 5 matching bases. The CDR3 loop spans 14 amino acids. V was pared by 6 bases and J by 1 base, with 12 bases between. Germline V lookup: CDR1 MNHEY, CDR2 SMNVEV (reference sequence). CDR3 region: CASSLGGGNYGYTF. The CDR3, as DNA: TGTGCCAGCAGCTTGGGGGGAGGTAACTATGGCTACACCTTC.

This chain joins TRBV27 and TRBJ2-7; 9 bases agree with TRBD2. Trimming took 6 bases from V and 0 from J; bases not matched to a gene: 6. This CDR3 is 15 amino acids long. Germline V lookup: CDR1 MNHEY, CDR2 SMNVEV (reference sequence). CDR3: CASSRLAGSSYEQYF. DNA of the CDR3: TGTGCCAGCAGCCGTCTAGCGGGGAGCTCCTACGAGCAGTACTTC.

This chain links TRBV5-6 with TRBJ1-1, with TRBD1 as a possible D gene (6 bases). V lost 3 bases, J lost 4 bases, and 10 bases lay in between. Germline V gene lookup returns CDR1 SGHDT and CDR2 YYEEEE. The CDR3 has 13 amino acids. For the CDR3, the DNA is TGTGCCAGCAGCTCTCGGACAGCCACTGAAGCTTTCTTT. Amino acid sequence: CASSSRTATEAFF.

V usage is TRBV7-9 and J usage is TRBJ2-2, with TRBD2 identical over 7 bases. V trimming: 7 bases; J trimming: 3 bases; junction bases outside the gene matches: 8. The germline gives CDR1 SEHNR, CDR2 FQNEAQ (reference sequence). There are 15 residues in the CDR3. This chain's CDR3 is CASTKSGTHTGELFF. CDR3 nucleotides: TGTGCCAGCACAAAAAGCGGGACTCACACCGGGGAGCTGTTTTTT.

The chain recombines TRBV24-1 with TRBJ2-5, with D perhaps matching TRBD1 (6 bases). CDR3 size: 16 residues. The germline V gene encodes CDR1 KGHDR and CDR2 SFDVKD. The germline V and J ends were trimmed by 3 bases and 2 bases, with 15 bases remaining between them. The CDR3 bases are TGTGCCACCAGTGATCCTCGACAGGCTCTTCAAGAGACCCAGTACTTC. Its translation is CATSDPRQALQETQYF.

Note on this clone: The junction departs from germline at one end; a sequencing error may be responsible. V gene TRBV7-7 combines with J gene TRBJ2-1, with 8 bases fitting TRBD2. This CDR3 contains 20 residues. Germline-derived CDR1 and CDR2 are SSHAT and FNYEAQ (reference sequence). The CDR3 nucleotides read TGTGCTAGCAGCTTAGCGGGACTCCTCGTCGGGGTTTTATCCTACAATGAGCAGTTCTTC. Its protein product is CASSLAGLLVGVLSYNEQFF.

V and J are TRBV27 and TRBJ2-1; 8 bases align to TRBD1. Germline CDR1 and CDR2: MNHEY and SMNVEV (reference sequence). The CDR3 has 19 residues. The V gene end was trimmed by 3 bases and the J gene end by 0 bases; junction bases not matched to a gene: 13. The CDR3 nucleotides are TGTGCCAGCAGTTTCGCTCCATTCCTACAGGGGGTCTCCTACAATGAGCAGTTCTTC. It yields the protein CASSFAPFLQGVSYNEQFF.

J is TRBJ2-3 and V is TRBV7-2, with 7 bases aligning to TRBD2. Trimming took 1 base from V and 4 from J; bases not matched to a gene: 5. CDR1 is SGHTA and CDR2 is FQGNSA in the germline V gene. The CDR3 runs to 15 residues. The CDR3 region is CASSLVAGVADTQYF. DNA of the CDR3: TGTGCCAGCAGCTTAGTTGCGGGAGTGGCAGATACGCAGTATTTT.

In its sample, this clone was seen once. The chain has TRBV4-2 and TRBJ1-5; 7 bases line up with TRBD1. Germline CDR1 and CDR2: LGHNA and YNFKEQ. The CDR3 loop spans 13 amino acids. The V segment lost 8 bases and the J segment 6 bases; nucleotides outside the gene matches: 7. CDR3 residues: CASEDRIGQPQHF. CDR3 DNA: TGTGCCAGCGAGGACAGGATCGGTCAGCCCCAGCATTTT.

With respect to this clone: The sample holds other DNA sequences that translate to the same CDR3. The V and J genes are TRBV11-2 and TRBJ2-3; TRBD2 matches at 7 bases. After removal of 3 bases from V and 0 bases from J, the junction contained 3 bases not matched to a gene. The CDR3 runs 15 residues. Germline assignment: CDR1 SGHAT and CDR2 FQNNGV. In DNA, the CDR3 is TGTGCCAGCAGCTTTAGCGGGTCTAGCACAGATACGCAGTATTTT. Amino acid sequence: CASSFSGSSTDTQYF.

The genes are TRBV18 and TRBJ2-1; TRBD2 aligns across 13 bases. V lost 0 bases to trimming and J lost 3 bases; unmatched junction nucleotides: 2. Germline V gene lookup returns CDR1 KGHSH and CDR2 LQKENI. The CDR3 extends over 17 amino acids. This CDR3 reads CASSPPGLAGFYNEQFF. In DNA, the CDR3 is TGTGCCAGCTCACCACCGGGACTAGCGGGATTCTACAATGAGCAGTTCTTC.

The chain uses TRBV30 and TRBJ2-7, with 7 bases identical to TRBD1. With V trimmed by 3 bases and J by 2 bases, 13 bases remained unmatched. Germline CDR1 GTSNPN, CDR2 SVGIG (reference sequence). This CDR3 comprises 16 residues. The CDR3: CAWSRGNPKVPYEQYF. The CDR3 DNA reads as TGTGCCTGGAGCAGGGGGAATCCAAAGGTCCCCTACGAGCAGTACTTC.